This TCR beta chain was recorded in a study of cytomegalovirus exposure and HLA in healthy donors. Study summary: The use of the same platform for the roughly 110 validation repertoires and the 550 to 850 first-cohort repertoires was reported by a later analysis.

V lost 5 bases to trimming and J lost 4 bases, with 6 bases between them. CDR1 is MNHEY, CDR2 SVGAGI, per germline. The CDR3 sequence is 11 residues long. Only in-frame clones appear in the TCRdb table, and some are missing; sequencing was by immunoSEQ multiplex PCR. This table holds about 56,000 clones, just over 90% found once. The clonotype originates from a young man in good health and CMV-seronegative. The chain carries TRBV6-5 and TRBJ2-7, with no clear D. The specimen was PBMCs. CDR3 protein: CASSREYEQYF. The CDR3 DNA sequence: TGTGCCAGCAGTCGCGAATACGAGCAGTACTTC.